A single sample gave rise to the 14 T cell receptor beta chains below, sequenced in a study of sequential checkpoint blockade in melanoma. Method: immunoSEQ multiplex PCR; TCRdb's copy keeps in-frame clones and lacks some. The profile shows about 18,000 clones, approximately 26% of them singletons. Treatment specified: randomized to nivolumab then ipilimumab (arm A) or the reverse (arm B). The sequences come from tumor tissue (inferred from file names), collected from a patient given nivolumab and ipilimumab in sequence. Every receptor here comes from a human donor with melanoma.

This clone turned up a few times. CDR3 DNA sequence: TGTGCCAGCCCGACAGGGACGAACACTGAAGCTTTCTTT. This gives the protein CASPTGTNTEAFF. This chain joins TRBV18 and TRBJ1-1; TRBD1 matches at 7 bases. The CDR3 consists of 13 residues. V dropped 8 bases and J dropped 1; count of bases not matched to a gene: 4. Germline loops: CDR1 KGHSH, CDR2 LQKENI.

This clone was seen a handful of times. The CDR3 loop is CASSQDTTGGHEQFF. DNA for the CDR3: TGCGCCAGCAGCCAAGATACCACAGGGGGTCATGAGCAGTTCTTC. This chain uses TRBV4-1 with TRBJ2-1, with 8 positions matching TRBD1. The trim removed 0 bases at V and 8 bases at J, leaving 6 bases unmatched. This CDR3 region has 15 residues. The V gene's germline CDR1 is MGHRA and CDR2 YSYEKL.

The chain employs TRBV19 and TRBJ1-2; D is unclear. The CDR3 length is 15 residues. CDR1 is LNHDA, CDR2 SQIVND, per germline (reference sequence). Trimming cost V 7 bases and J 2 bases, with 17 bases left between them. The CDR3 is CASTLRDRLNYGYTF. CDR3 nucleotide sequence: TGTGCCAGTACGCTCCGAGATAGGCTCAACTATGGCTACACCTTC.

The chain couples TRBV9 to TRBJ2-2; 8 bases are a match to TRBD1. Germline CDR1 and CDR2: SGDLS and YYNGEE. The CDR3 is 15 amino acids. J was trimmed by 3 bases and V by 3 bases; bases with no gene match: 4. The CDR3 DNA is TGTGCCAGCAGCGCAAGGACAGGGTACACCGGGGAGCTGTTTTTT. Its protein product is CASSARTGYTGELFF.

This clone was recorded at least ten times. The chain couples TRBV11-3 to TRBJ1-4; a possible D gene is TRBD1 (5 bases). Germline V gene data show CDR1 as SGHNT and CDR2 as YENEEA. The length of the CDR3 is 16 residues. V dropped 0 bases and J dropped 7 bases, with 15 bases sitting between them. The CDR3 here is CASSLERAGSGEKLFF. CDR3 nucleotide sequence: TGTGCCAGCAGCTTAGAACGGGCAGGGTCGGGTGAAAAACTGTTTTTT.

The chain recombines TRBV28 with TRBJ2-7; 10 bases are a match to TRBD1. Germline trimming cut 5 bases from V and 2 bases from J; bases unmatched to any gene: 6. CDR1 is MDHEN, CDR2 SYDVKM, per germline. The CDR3 is 15 residues long. CDR3 in DNA: TGTGCCAGCAGTCCGTCGACAGGGGGCCCCTACGAGCAGTACTTC. Translating it yields CASSPSTGGPYEQYF. Using reference TRBV28 and TRBJ2-7 for the parts outside the CDR3, the full variable domain is DVKVTQSSRYLVKRTGEKVFLECVQDMDHENMFWYRQDPGLGLRLIYFSYDVKMKEKGDIPEGYSVSREKKERFSLILESASTNQTSMYLCASSPSTGGPYEQYFGPGTRLTVT.

This CDR3 reads CASRSSGSSYEQYF. In DNA form, the CDR3 reads TGTGCCAGTAGATCTAGCGGCAGCTCCTACGAGCAGTACTTC. The chain joins TRBV19 to TRBJ2-7, with TRBD2 matching 7 bases. The CDR3 is 14 amino acids. CDR1 is LNHDA, CDR2 SQIVND, per germline (reference sequence). Losses at the gene ends were 6 bases for V and 0 bases for J; bases not matched to a gene: 5.

This clone was seen more than once but under ten times. This sequence joins TRBV9 and TRBJ2-1; 7 bases agree with TRBD2. V shed 0 bases, J shed 13 bases, and the junction held 10 bases outside the gene matches. CDR3 length equals 14 residues. CDR1 and CDR2 from the germline V gene are SGDLS and YYNGEE. The CDR3 is CASSVATGGREQFF. Written as DNA, the CDR3 is TGTGCCAGCAGCGTAGCTACCGGGGGGAGGGAACAGTTCTTC. The variable domain in full, with the rest retrieved from reference TRBV9 and TRBJ2-1, is DSGVTQTPKHLITATGQRVTLRCSPRSGDLSVYWYQQSLDQGLQFLIQYYNGEERAKGNILERFSAQQFPDLHSELNLSSLELGDSALYFCASSVATGGREQFFGPGTRLTVL.

The V call is TRBV5-1, the J call TRBJ1-1; 10 positions agree with TRBD1. Germline values: CDR1 SGHRS, CDR2 YFSETQ. V lost 4 bases, J lost 7 bases, and 13 bases stayed unmatched. The CDR3 consists of 16 residues. The CDR3 DNA reads TGCGCCAGCAGCCCTCGGGACAGGGGTCCCCCTCATGAAGCTTTCTTT. Amino acids: CASSPRDRGPPHEAFF.

This clone occurred a few times. Different DNA sequences within this sample yield the same CDR3. The CDR3, as DNA: TGTGCCAGCAGTCAGGGTCCGGGGCAGCCCCAGCATTTT. The encoded protein is CASSQGPGQPQHF. This sequence joins TRBV6-8 and TRBJ1-5; D is perhaps TRBD1 (5 bases). This CDR3 is built from 13 residues. Germline CDR1 and CDR2: MNHGY and SAAAGT. The V end was cut by 5 bases, the J end by 7 bases, with 12 bases between.

The J gene is TRBJ2-2, the V gene TRBV5-1, with 14 bases aligning to TRBD2. V gave up 4 bases and J gave up 6 bases; unmatched junction bases: 8. CDR1 is SGHRS and CDR2 is YFSETQ in the germline V gene. This CDR3 has 17 residues. The CDR3: CASSAGLAGDGAGELFF. In nucleotides, the CDR3 is TGCGCCAGCAGCGCGGGACTAGCGGGAGATGGGGCCGGGGAGCTGTTTTTT.

The chain combines TRBV19 with TRBJ2-3; maybe TRBD1 (5 bases). V lost 0 bases and J 11 bases, leaving 12 bases between the germline ends. Germline assignment: CDR1 LNHDA and CDR2 SQIVND (reference sequence). CDR3 length: 13 amino acids. The CDR3 loop reads CASSIDRQNQQYF. DNA of the CDR3: TGTGCCAGTAGTATAGATCGACAGAATCAGCAGTATTTT.

This clone was seen many times. The chain uses TRBV11-3 and TRBJ2-3; TRBD1 matches at 8 bases. This CDR3 contains 15 residues. The V and J ends lost 3 bases and 0 bases, in that order; junction bases with no gene match: 2. Germline V gene sequence: CDR1 SGHNT, CDR2 YENEEA. The chain's CDR3 is CASSLWTGSTDTQYF. The CDR3 DNA follows: TGTGCCAGCAGCTTGTGGACAGGGAGCACAGATACGCAGTATTTT.

This sequence joins TRBV30 and TRBJ1-1; tentatively, D is TRBD1 (5 bases). There are 13 residues in the CDR3. Trimming took off 7 bases at V and 2 bases at J, with 14 bases between the two ends. The germline CDR1 and CDR2 sequences are GTSNPN and SVGIG (reference sequence). CDR3 sequence (DNA): TGTGCCTTTACCAGGGACGGAAACACTGAAGCTTTCTTT. Translated, it gives CAFTRDGNTEAFF.